This entry lists 2 T cell receptor beta chains sequenced from one sample in a study of blood T cell repertoires in COVID-19. Assay: immunoSEQ multiplex PCR; the TCRdb copy retains only in-frame clones and omits some. Of 95,000 to 150,000 clones in the sample, over 75% were seen once. Material for sequencing was peripheral blood. The receptors stem from a woman aged 70-85 years with acute or convalescent COVID-19.

The chain combines TRBV7-2 with TRBJ1-6; 7 bases map to TRBD1. The CDR3 runs to 13 residues. Germline assignment: CDR1 SGHTA and CDR2 FQGNSA. Trimming took 5 bases from V and 13 from J; bases not matched to a gene: 8. This CDR3 reads CASSMGQSGPLHF. CDR3 nucleotides: TGTGCCAGCAGCATGGGACAGTCGGGGCCCCTCCACTTT.

The rearrangement uses TRBV7-2 and TRBJ1-2; D uncertain. Germline lookup yields CDR1 SGHTA and CDR2 FQGNSA. The CDR3 is made up of 15 amino acids. The V end was cut by 5 bases, the J end by 3 bases, with 16 bases between. CDR3 amino acids: CASSSTAGPYYGYTF. In DNA form, the CDR3 reads TGTGCCAGCAGCAGTACAGCAGGCCCCTACTATGGCTACACCTTC.